Listed here is a single TCR beta chain. Antigen: not known. CDR3 size: 15 residues. Germline assignment: CDR1 SGDLS and CDR2 YYNGEE. Trimming removed 5 bases from V and 2 bases from J, with 16 bases in between. These data come from a study of vaccination effects on CD4 cells after COVID-19. Before any sequencing was done, the ViraFEST assay used viral peptide pools to expand antigen-specific CD4+ T cells. A 10-day culture period preceded the isolation of CD4+ T cells. Sometime from March through December 2020, the person acquired a SARS-CoV-2 infection that PCR confirmed. Approximately 2 million PBMC per well received about 10 IU/ml IL-2 and roughly 9.2 ug/ml peptides in culture. The data were produced by immunoSEQ multiplex PCR, yet TCRdb's version contains in-frame clones alone and is incomplete. The repertoire includes around 26,000 clones, 75% to 85% of them detected once, and about 16% sits in the top ten.

The chain couples TRBV9 to TRBJ1-2, with D hard to call. Sequencing used CD4+ T cells from PBMCs cultured with HCoV-NL63 spike peptides, obtained before COVID-19 vaccination. This clonotype was sampled from a human donor who had a prior SARS-CoV-2 infection. In nucleotides, the CDR3 is TGTGCCAGCAGACCACTCGGGTTGGGCAACTATGGCTACACCTTC. Protein product: CASRPLGLGNYGYTF.